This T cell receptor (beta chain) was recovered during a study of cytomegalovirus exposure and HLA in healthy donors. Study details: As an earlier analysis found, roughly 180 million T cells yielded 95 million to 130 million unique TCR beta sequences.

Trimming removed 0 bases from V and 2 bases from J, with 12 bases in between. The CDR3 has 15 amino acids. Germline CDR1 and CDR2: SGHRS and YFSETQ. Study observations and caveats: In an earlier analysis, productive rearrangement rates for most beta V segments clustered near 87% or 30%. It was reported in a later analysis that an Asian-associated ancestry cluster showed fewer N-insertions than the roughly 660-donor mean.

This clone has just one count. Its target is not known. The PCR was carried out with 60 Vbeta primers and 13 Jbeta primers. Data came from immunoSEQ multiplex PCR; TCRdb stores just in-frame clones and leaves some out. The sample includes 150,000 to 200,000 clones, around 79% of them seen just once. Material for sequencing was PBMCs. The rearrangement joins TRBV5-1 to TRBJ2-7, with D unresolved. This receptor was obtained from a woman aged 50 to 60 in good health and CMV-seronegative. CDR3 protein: CASSLAGATTYEQYF. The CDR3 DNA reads TGCGCCAGCAGCTTGGCCGGCGCAACTACCTACGAGCAGTACTTC.